The present TCR beta chain was sequenced within a study of cytomegalovirus exposure and HLA in healthy donors. Overall study context: The platform used for the 120 validation repertoires matched that of the roughly 700 first-cohort repertoires, a later analysis reported. Study conclusions and caveats: Through in vitro validation, three CMV-associated chains were shown to be specific for CMV antigens. According to a subsequent analysis, TCR clusters from the first cohort were inclined to appear together in the roughly 120 validation repertoires.

The table came from immunoSEQ multiplex PCR; TCRdb's copy has only in-frame clones and leaves some out. The top ten hold about 1.5% of the sample, which has some 68,000 clones, roughly 94% seen once. The germline CDR1 and CDR2 sequences are MNHEY and SVGAGI. The CDR3 spans 12 residues. V gave up 5 bases and J gave up 9 bases, with 11 bases separating them. For this clone: Its antigen remains unknown.

The sequence derives from a man between 18 and 29 years old in good health and CMV-seropositive. The genes are TRBV6-5 and TRBJ2-1; a weak D match, TRBD1 (6 bases). Sequencing input: PBMCs. CDR3 DNA sequence: TGTGCCAGCAGTACCTCAGGGGTTGAGCAGTTCTTC. Its translation: CASSTSGVEQFF.